A selection of T cell receptor beta chains follows, all from one sample in a study of cytomegalovirus exposure and HLA in healthy donors. Some clones are missing from TCRdb's copy, which holds only in-frame ones; the method was immunoSEQ multiplex PCR. The sample records 30,000 to 50,000 clones, 68% being singletons. The sequencing input was PBMCs. These receptors originate from a man aged 35 to 55 in good health and CMV-seronegative. Each CDR3 is given with its conserved first and last residue. Fields, in order: clone size, J gene, V gene, D gene, CDR3 DNA, CDR3 protein. D genes are given only for firm matches. Size values are once, few and many counts, or a class for expanded clones, and some rows have none.

- TRBJ2-5 TRBV14 TRBD2 TGTGCCAGCAGCCATGGGACTAGCAGGGAGACCCAGTACTTC CASSHGTSRETQYF
- TRBJ2-5 TRBV7-2 - TGTGCCAGCAGCTTAAGAGGGGGGGCGGGGGAGACCCAGTACTTC CASSLRGGAGETQYF
- TRBJ1-2 TRBV28 - TGTGCCAGCTATCCCATCATCCGGGGGAACGGCTACACCTTC CASYPIIRGNGYTF
- TRBJ2-6 TRBV7-9 - TGTGCCAGCAGCTTTGGCAGGGGTCGCTCTGGGGCCAACGTCCTGACTTTC CASSFGRGRSGANVLTF
- TRBJ2-4 TRBV13 - TGTGCCAGCAGCTCAACTTCGGCCACAAACAGAAACATTCAGTACTTC CASSSTSATNRNIQYF
once TRBJ2-5 TRBV20-1 - TGCAGTGCTACCCCTTCCTATGCCCAGTACTTC CSATPSYAQYF
once TRBJ1-2 TRBV29-1 - TGCAGCGTTGGTGACAATGCCCAAAGTACCTTTAACTATGGCTACACCTTC CSVGDNAQSTFNYGYTF
- TRBJ1-5 TRBV4-1 - TGCGCCAGCAGCTTATACCGGGGTCAGCCCCAGCATTTT CASSLYRGQPQHF
few TRBJ1-6 TRBV11-2 TRBD1 TGTGCCAGCAGCGCCGGACAGGGCTCGGGTTCACCCCTCCACTTT CASSAGQGSGSPLHF
- TRBJ2-5 TRBV6-1 TRBD1 TGTGCCAGCAGTGCAACAGGGGTCGGGACCCAGTACTTC CASSATGVGTQYF
- TRBJ2-1 TRBV18 - TGTGCCAGCTCACCCTTTGACAGCTACAATGAGCAGTTCTTC CASSPFDSYNEQFF
- TRBJ2-6 TRBV5-4 - TGTGCCAGCAGCTTGGGGGGCCCCGGGGCCAACGTCCTGACTTTC CASSLGGPGANVLTF